This T cell receptor beta chain was identified during a study of blood T cell repertoires in COVID-19. This CDR3 region has 15 residues. With 6 bases clipped from V and 1 base from J, the junction kept 5 bases outside the gene matches. The germline CDR1 and CDR2 sequences are SGHTA and FQGNSA. Data came from immunoSEQ multiplex PCR; TCRdb stores just in-frame clones and leaves some out. The sample carries a few hundred thousand clones, 92% recorded once. This receptor was obtained from a woman in her thirties who had recovered from COVID-19. The rearrangement joins TRBV7-2 to TRBJ2-3; 9 positions agree with TRBD2. The sequenced sample consisted of PBMCs or T cells enriched from blood (not recorded which). The CDR3 coding sequence is TGTGCCAGCAGAGTAGCGGGGGCGCGCACAGATACGCAGTATTTT. As protein: CASRVAGARTDTQYF. The full variable domain, its missing parts supplied by reference TRBV7-2 and TRBJ2-3, is GAGVSQSPSNKVTEKGKDVELRCDPISGHTALYWYRQSLGQGLEFLIYFQGNSAPDKSGLPSDRFSAERTGGSVSTLTIQRTQQEDSAVYLCASRVAGARTDTQYFGPGTRLTVL.